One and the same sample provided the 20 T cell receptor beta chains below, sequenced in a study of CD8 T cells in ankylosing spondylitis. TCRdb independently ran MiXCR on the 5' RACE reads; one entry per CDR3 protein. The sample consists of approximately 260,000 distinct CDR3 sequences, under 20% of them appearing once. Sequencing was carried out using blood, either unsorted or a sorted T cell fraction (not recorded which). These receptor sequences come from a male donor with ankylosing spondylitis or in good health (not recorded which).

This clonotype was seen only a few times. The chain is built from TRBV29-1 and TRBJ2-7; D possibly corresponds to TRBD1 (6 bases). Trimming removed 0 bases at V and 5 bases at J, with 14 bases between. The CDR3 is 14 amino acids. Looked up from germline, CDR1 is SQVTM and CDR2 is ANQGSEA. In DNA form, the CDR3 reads TGCAGCGTTGAAGATCAGGGGAGTGGAGACGAGCAGTACTTC. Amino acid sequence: CSVEDQGSGDEQYF.

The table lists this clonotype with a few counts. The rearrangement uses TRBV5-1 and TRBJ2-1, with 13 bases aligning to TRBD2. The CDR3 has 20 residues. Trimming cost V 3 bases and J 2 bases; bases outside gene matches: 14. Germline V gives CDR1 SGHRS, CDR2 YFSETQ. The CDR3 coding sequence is TGCGCCAGCAGCTCCCCGGGACTAGCGGGACTAGAAGCTGCCTACAATGAGCAGTTCTTC. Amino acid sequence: CASSSPGLAGLEAAYNEQFF.

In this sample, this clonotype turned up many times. CDR3 DNA: TGTGCCAGCAGCTCCAACTTCACTGTCACCTACGAGCAGTACTTC. It translates to CASSSNFTVTYEQYF. The rearrangement uses TRBV7-9 and TRBJ2-7; D remains ambiguous. Trimming cost V 4 bases and J 2 bases, with 15 bases left between them. CDR1 SEHNR and CDR2 FQNEAQ come from the germline V gene (reference sequence). This CDR3 has 15 amino acids.

CDR3 sequence reads: CASALGRGSEQFF. The CDR3 coding sequence is TGTGCCAGCGCCTTGGGCAGGGGCAGTGAGCAGTTCTTC. The chain is built from TRBV6-4 and TRBJ2-1; D possibly corresponds to TRBD1 (6 bases). The CDR3 is 13 residues long. Germline V lookup: CDR1 MRHNA, CDR2 SNTAGT. The germline V and J ends were trimmed by 8 bases and 9 bases, with 17 bases remaining between them.

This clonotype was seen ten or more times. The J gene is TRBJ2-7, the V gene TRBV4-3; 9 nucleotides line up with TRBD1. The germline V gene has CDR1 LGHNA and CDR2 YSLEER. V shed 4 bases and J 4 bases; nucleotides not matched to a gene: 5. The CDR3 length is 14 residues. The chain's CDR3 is CASSLGQGRYEQYF. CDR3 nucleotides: TGCGCCAGCAGCCTAGGACAGGGGCGGTACGAGCAGTACTTC.

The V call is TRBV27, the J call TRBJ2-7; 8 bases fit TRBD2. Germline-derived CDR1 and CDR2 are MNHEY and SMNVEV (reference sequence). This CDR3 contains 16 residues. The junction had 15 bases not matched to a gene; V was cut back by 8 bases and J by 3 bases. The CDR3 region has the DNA TGTGCCAGCGGTCCCACGCCACGGGGGGGATACTACGAGCAGTACTTC. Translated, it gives CASGPTPRGGYYEQYF.

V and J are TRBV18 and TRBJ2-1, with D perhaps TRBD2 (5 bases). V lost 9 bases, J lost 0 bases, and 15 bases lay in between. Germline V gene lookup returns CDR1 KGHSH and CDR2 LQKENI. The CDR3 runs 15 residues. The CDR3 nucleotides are TGTGCCAGTTTCTATATGGGGAGCTCCTACAATGAGCAGTTCTTC. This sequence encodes CASFYMGSSYNEQFF.

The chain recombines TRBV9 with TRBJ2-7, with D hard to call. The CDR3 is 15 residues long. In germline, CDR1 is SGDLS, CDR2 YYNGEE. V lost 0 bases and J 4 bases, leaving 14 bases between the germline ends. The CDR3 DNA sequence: TGTGCCAGCAGCGTAGAACCGGGCGCCAGGTACGAGCAGTACTTC. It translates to CASSVEPGARYEQYF.

The CDR3 loop is CASSYSVAGASYNEQFF. CDR3 sequence (DNA): TGTGCCAGCAGTTACTCGGTAGCGGGAGCCTCCTACAATGAGCAGTTCTTC. The chain recombines TRBV6-5 with TRBJ2-1; 9 nucleotides align to TRBD2. CDR1 and CDR2 from the germline V gene are MNHEY and SVGAGI. This CDR3 has 17 residues. With V trimmed by 0 bases and J by 0 bases, 3 bases remained unmatched.

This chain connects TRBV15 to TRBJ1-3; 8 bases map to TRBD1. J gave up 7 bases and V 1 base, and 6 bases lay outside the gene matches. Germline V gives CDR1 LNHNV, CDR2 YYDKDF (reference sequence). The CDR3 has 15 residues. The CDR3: CATSRARDRMNTIYF. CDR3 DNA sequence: TGTGCCACCAGCAGAGCCCGGGACAGGATGAACACCATATATTTT.

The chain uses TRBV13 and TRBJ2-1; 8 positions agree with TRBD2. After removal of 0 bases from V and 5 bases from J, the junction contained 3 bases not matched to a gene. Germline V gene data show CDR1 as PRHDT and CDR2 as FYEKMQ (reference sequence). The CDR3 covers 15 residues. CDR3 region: CASSLGKLADNEQFF. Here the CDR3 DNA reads TGTGCCAGCAGCTTAGGGAAACTAGCGGACAATGAGCAGTTCTTC.

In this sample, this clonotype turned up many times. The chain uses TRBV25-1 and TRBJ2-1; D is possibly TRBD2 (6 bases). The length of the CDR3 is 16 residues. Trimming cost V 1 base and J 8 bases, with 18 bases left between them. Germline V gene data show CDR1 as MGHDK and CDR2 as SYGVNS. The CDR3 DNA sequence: TGTGCCAGCAGTGAATTATTGGTGGGAGGAACGGATGAGCAGTTCTTC. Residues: CASSELLVGGTDEQFF.

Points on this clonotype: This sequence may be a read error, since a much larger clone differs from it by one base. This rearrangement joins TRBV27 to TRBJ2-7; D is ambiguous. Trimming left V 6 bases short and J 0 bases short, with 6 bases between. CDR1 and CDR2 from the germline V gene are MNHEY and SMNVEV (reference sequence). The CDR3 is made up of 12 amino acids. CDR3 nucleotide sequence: TGTGCCAGCAGACGAGACTCCTACGAGCAGTACTTC. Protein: CASRRDSYEQYF.

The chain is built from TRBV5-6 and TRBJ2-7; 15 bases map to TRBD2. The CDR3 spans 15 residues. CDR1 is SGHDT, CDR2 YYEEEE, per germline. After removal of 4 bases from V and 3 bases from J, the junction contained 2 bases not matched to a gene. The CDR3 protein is CASSAGLAGGYEQYF. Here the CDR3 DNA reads TGTGCCAGCAGCGCGGGACTAGCGGGAGGCTACGAGCAGTACTTC. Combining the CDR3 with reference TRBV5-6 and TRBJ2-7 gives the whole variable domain DAGVTQSPTHLIKTRGQQVTLRCSPKSGHDTVSWYQQALGQGPQFIFQYYEEEERQRGNFPDRFSGHQFPNYSSELNVNALLLGDSALYLCASSAGLAGGYEQYFGPGTRLTVT.

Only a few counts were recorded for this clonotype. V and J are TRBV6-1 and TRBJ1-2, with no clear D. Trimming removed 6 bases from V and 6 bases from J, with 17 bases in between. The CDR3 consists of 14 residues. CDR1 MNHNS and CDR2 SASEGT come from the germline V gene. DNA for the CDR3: TGTGCCAGCAGACTTCGCGGACCGGACGATGGCTACACCTTC. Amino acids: CASRLRGPDDGYTF.

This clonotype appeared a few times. In DNA, the CDR3 is TGTGCCACCCGTTTAGGGACCCGCGGGGAGCTGTTTTTT. It specifies CATRLGTRGELFF. The chain couples TRBV24-1 to TRBJ2-2; D is possibly TRBD1 or TRBD2 (5 bases each). In germline, CDR1 is KGHDR, CDR2 SFDVKD. This CDR3 spans 13 amino acids. Trimming removed 9 bases from V and 7 bases from J, with 14 bases in between.

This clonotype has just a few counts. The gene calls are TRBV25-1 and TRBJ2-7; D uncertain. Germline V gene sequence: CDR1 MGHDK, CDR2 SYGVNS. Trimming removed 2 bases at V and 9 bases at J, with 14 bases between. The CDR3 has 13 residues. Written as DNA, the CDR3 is TGTGCCAGCAGTGAAGGGGAATTACTTGGGCAGTACTTC. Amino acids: CASSEGELLGQYF.

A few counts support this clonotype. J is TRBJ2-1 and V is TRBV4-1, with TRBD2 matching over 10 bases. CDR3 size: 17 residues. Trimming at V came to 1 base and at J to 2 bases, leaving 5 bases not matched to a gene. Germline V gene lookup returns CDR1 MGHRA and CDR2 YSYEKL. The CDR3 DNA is TGCGCCAGCAGCCAAGGGGCTAGCGGGAGCCCCTACAATGAGCAGTTCTTC. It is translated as CASSQGASGSPYNEQFF.

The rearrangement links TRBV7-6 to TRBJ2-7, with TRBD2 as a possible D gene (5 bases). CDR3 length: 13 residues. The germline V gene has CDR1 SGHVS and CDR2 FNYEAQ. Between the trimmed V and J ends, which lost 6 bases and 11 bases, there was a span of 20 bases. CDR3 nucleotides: TGTGCCAGCAGTACCCGGGGAAGCCCTGGGGAGTACTTC. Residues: CASSTRGSPGEYF.

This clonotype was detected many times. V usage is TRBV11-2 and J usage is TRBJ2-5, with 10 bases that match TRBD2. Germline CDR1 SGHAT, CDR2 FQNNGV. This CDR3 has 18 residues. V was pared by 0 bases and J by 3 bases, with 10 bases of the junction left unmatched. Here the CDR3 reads CASSLEGLARLGEETQYF. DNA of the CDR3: TGTGCCAGCAGCTTAGAGGGACTAGCGAGATTGGGCGAAGAGACCCAGTACTTC.